This TCR beta chain was recovered during a study of blood T cell repertoires in COVID-19. As for the study in general: Sites in the United States, Italy and Spain provided acute and convalescent COVID-19 samples. The analysed material was cDNA or gDNA that came from T cells, B-cell-depleted T cells, or PBMCs.

In the original workflow: Reference gene primer amplification gave estimated nucleated cell counts. The data were produced by immunoSEQ multiplex PCR, yet TCRdb's version contains in-frame clones alone and is incomplete. The DNA was the basis for D and trimming; V, J and clone size are from that table. The sample has 200,000 to 250,000 clones, about nine tenths seen once. The CDR3 sequence is 15 residues long. Trimming removed 1 base at V and 2 bases at J, with 12 bases between. Germline CDR1 SGHAT, CDR2 FQNNGV. This receptor was taken from a woman between 55 and 75 years old with acute or convalescent COVID-19. The genes are TRBV11-2 and TRBJ2-7; no definite D call. The specimen was peripheral blood. CDR3 region: CASSLGPVLTYEQYF. The CDR3 nucleotides are TGTGCCAGCAGCTTAGGTCCGGTACTAACCTACGAGCAGTACTTC.